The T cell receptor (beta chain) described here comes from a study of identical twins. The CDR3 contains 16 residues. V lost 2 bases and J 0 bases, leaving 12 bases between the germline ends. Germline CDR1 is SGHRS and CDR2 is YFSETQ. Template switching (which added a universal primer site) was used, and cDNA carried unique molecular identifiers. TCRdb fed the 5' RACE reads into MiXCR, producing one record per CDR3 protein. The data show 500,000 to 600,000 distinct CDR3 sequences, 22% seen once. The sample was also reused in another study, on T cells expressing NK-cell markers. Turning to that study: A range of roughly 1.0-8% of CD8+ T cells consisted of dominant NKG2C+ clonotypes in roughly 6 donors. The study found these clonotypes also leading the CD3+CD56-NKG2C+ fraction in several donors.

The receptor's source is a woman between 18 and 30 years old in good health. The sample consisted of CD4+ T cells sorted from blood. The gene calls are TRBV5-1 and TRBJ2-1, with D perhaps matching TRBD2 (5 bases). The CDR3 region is CASSFGISSSYNEQFF. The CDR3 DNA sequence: TGCGCCAGCAGCTTCGGGATTTCAAGCTCCTACAATGAGCAGTTCTTC.